This is a list of T cell receptor beta chains from one sample in a study of blood T cell dynamics during melanoma immunotherapy. Clones were read by immunoSEQ multiplex PCR, and TCRdb kept only the in-frame ones, dropping some. The repertoire holds about 8,500 clones, with about four fifths as singletons. The source material was blood, sampled from a patient treated with checkpoint blockade. The receptor source for this set is a human donor with melanoma. Both conserved end residues are part of each CDR3. D genes are given only for firm matches. The size of a clone is reported for some rows only, either as once, few or many, or as a class for expanded clones.

J: TRBJ1-5
size: NA
length: 13
V: TRBV30
D: NA
DNA: TGTGCCTGGGACAGCACGGGCAATCAGCCCCAGCATTTT
CDR3: CAWDSTGNQPQHF

J: TRBJ1-5
size: few
length: 14
V: TRBV29-1
D: NA
DNA: TGCAGCGTTGCCGGAATCAATAGCAATCAGCCCCAGCATTTT
CDR3: CSVAGINSNQPQHF

J: TRBJ2-7
size: NA
length: 15
V: TRBV7-2
D: TRBD1
DNA: TGTGCCAGCAGCGTGGGACAGGTGATCTCCTACGAGCAGTACTTC
CDR3: CASSVGQVISYEQYF

J: TRBJ2-2
size: once
length: 16
V: TRBV28
D: TRBD2
DNA: TGTGCCAGCAATTCATGGACTAGGAGTCCCCCCGGGGAGCTGTTTTTT
CDR3: CASNSWTRSPPGELFF

J: TRBJ1-1
size: few
length: 13
V: TRBV6-4
D: NA
DNA: TGTGCCAGCAGTGACTCAATGAACACTGAAGCTTTCTTT
CDR3: CASSDSMNTEAFF

J: TRBJ2-6
size: NA
length: 21
V: TRBV23-1
D: TRBD1
DNA: TGCGCCAGCAGTACCCTGGGAGTACCGGGACAGGAATTCTCTGGGGCCAACGTCCTGACTTTC
CDR3: CASSTLGVPGQEFSGANVLTF

J: TRBJ2-6
size: NA
length: 17
V: TRBV7-3
D: NA
DNA: TGTGCCAGCAGCTCAAGTGACTTACTATCTGGGGCCAACGTCCTGACTTTC
CDR3: CASSSSDLLSGANVLTF

J: TRBJ2-7
size: NA
length: 16
V: TRBV7-9
D: TRBD1
DNA: TGTGCCAGCAGCGGGTATGGGACAGGGGGCTCTGGGGAGCAGTACTTC
CDR3: CASSGYGTGGSGEQYF

J: TRBJ2-1
size: NA
length: 15
V: TRBV9
D: NA
DNA: TGTGCCAGCAGCCCCCCGAGACGGAGGCCCAATGAGCAGTTCTTC
CDR3: CASSPPRRRPNEQFF

J: TRBJ2-2
size: NA
length: 15
V: TRBV7-6
D: TRBD2
DNA: TGTGCCAGCAGCAGTAGCGGGAGAAGTACCGGGGAGCTGTTTTTT
CDR3: CASSSSGRSTGELFF

J: TRBJ2-7
size: once
length: 13
V: TRBV7-8
D: NA
DNA: TGTGCCAGCAGCCCAAGGGCTGTTTACGAGCAGTACTTC
CDR3: CASSPRAVYEQYF

J: TRBJ2-2
size: NA
length: 15
V: TRBV9
D: NA
DNA: TGTGCCAGCAGCCTCACAGATACGAACACCGGGAAGCTGTTTTTT
CDR3: CASSLTDTNTGKLFF

J: TRBJ2-1
size: NA
length: 15
V: TRBV11-3
D: TRBD2
DNA: TGTGCCAGCAGCTCCGGACTAGCGCTCACCAATGAGCAGTTCTTC
CDR3: CASSSGLALTNEQFF

J: TRBJ2-7
size: NA
length: 14
V: TRBV5-5
D: NA
DNA: TGTGCCAGCAGCTTGGGATTGGGGACCTACGAGCAGTACTTC
CDR3: CASSLGLGTYEQYF

J: TRBJ2-1
size: NA
length: 17
V: TRBV5-4
D: TRBD2
DNA: TGTGCCAGCAGCTTGATGGCTAGCGGGAGGGTTGGAAATGAGCAGTTCTTC
CDR3: CASSLMASGRVGNEQFF

J: TRBJ1-2
size: NA
length: 15
V: TRBV2
D: NA
DNA: TGTGCCAGCGGCGAGGGGGGGACCCCTAACTATGGCTACACCTTC
CDR3: CASGEGGTPNYGYTF

J: TRBJ2-1
size: once
length: 15
V: TRBV5-1
D: TRBD1
DNA: TGCGCCAGCAGCTCCTCAGGGGGCTCCTACAATGAGCAGTTCTTC
CDR3: CASSSSGGSYNEQFF

J: TRBJ1-1
size: few
length: 11
V: TRBV28
D: NA
DNA: TGTGCCAGCATGGTGAACACTGAAGCTTTCTTT
CDR3: CASMVNTEAFF

J: TRBJ2-1
size: NA
length: 16
V: TRBV4-2
D: TRBD2
DNA: TGTGCCAGCAGCTCCCAGCGACTAGCGGTCTACAATGAGCAGTTCTTC
CDR3: CASSSQRLAVYNEQFF

J: TRBJ2-7
size: NA
length: 14
V: TRBV5-1
D: TRBD1
DNA: TGCGCCAGCCGCTCCGGACAGGTCTCCTACGAGCAGTACTTC
CDR3: CASRSGQVSYEQYF

J: TRBJ2-3
size: NA
length: 15
V: TRBV18
D: TRBD1
DNA: TGTGCCAGCTCACAAAGACAGGGGGCCACAGATACGCAGTATTTT
CDR3: CASSQRQGATDTQYF

J: TRBJ2-7
size: NA
length: 15
V: TRBV9
D: TRBD2
DNA: TGTGCCAGCAGCGCCTCCGGGACTAGCTCCTACGAGCAGTACTTC
CDR3: CASSASGTSSYEQYF

J: TRBJ1-1
size: NA
length: 14
V: TRBV6-4
D: NA
DNA: TGTGCCAGCAGTGAAGGAGGGGAGAACACTGAAGCTTTCTTT
CDR3: CASSEGGENTEAFF

J: TRBJ2-7
size: NA
length: 15
V: TRBV11-2
D: NA
DNA: TGTGCCAGCAGCTTAGTTCAGCGGAGCTCCTACGAGCAGTACTTC
CDR3: CASSLVQRSSYEQYF

J: TRBJ1-1
size: NA
length: 13
V: TRBV7-9
D: NA
DNA: TGTGCCAGCAGCTTAGGCCAGGGCCCTGAAGCTTTCTTT
CDR3: CASSLGQGPEAFF

J: TRBJ1-3
size: NA
length: 14
V: TRBV28
D: NA
DNA: TGTGCCAGCAGTGTCAGGAGGGTCGGAAACACCATATATTTT
CDR3: CASSVRRVGNTIYF

J: TRBJ2-1
size: NA
length: 13
V: TRBV25-1
D: NA
DNA: TGTGCCAGCAGTGAAACGGGTCGGAATGAGCAGTTCTTC
CDR3: CASSETGRNEQFF

J: TRBJ2-7
size: NA
length: 15
V: TRBV13
D: TRBD2
DNA: TGTGCCAGCAGCCCGCGGACTAGCGGTCTATACGAGCAGTACTTC
CDR3: CASSPRTSGLYEQYF

J: TRBJ2-7
size: NA
length: 13
V: TRBV4-1
D: NA
DNA: TGCGCCAGCAGCCAAGATGTAACCTACGAGCAGTACTTC
CDR3: CASSQDVTYEQYF

J: TRBJ2-2
size: NA
length: 17
V: TRBV4-3
D: NA
DNA: TGCGCCAGCAGCCAAGATAGGGTCACTCCGAACACCGGGGAGCTGTTTTTT
CDR3: CASSQDRVTPNTGELFF

J: TRBJ1-5
size: NA
length: 15
V: TRBV4-1
D: NA
DNA: TGCGCCAGCAGGCCCACCGCCGTCGGGGATCAGCCCCAGCATTTT
CDR3: CASRPTAVGDQPQHF

J: TRBJ1-6
size: once
length: 12
V: TRBV9
D: NA
DNA: TGTGCCAGCAGCCGGGGGAATTCACCCCTCCACTTT
CDR3: CASSRGNSPLHF

J: TRBJ2-1
size: NA
length: 15
V: TRBV10-1
D: TRBD1
DNA: TGCGCCAGCAGTGAGCGCAGGGGGCTCTACAATGAGCAGTTCTTC
CDR3: CASSERRGLYNEQFF

J: TRBJ1-2
size: NA
length: 15
V: TRBV7-9
D: TRBD1
DNA: TGTGCCAGCGGACCGGAGGGGGCGACTGTAGATGGCTACACCTTC
CDR3: CASGPEGATVDGYTF

J: TRBJ1-2
size: NA
length: 15
V: TRBV6-1
D: NA
DNA: TGTGCCAGCAGTGAACTCCCGGGGCGCTTATATGGCTACACCTTC
CDR3: CASSELPGRLYGYTF

J: TRBJ2-5
size: NA
length: 16
V: TRBV7-3
D: TRBD2
DNA: TGTGCCAGCAGCCCGAGGACTAGCGGGAGGCTAGAGACCCAGTACTTC
CDR3: CASSPRTSGRLETQYF

J: TRBJ2-5
size: few
length: 14
V: TRBV7-9
D: TRBD1
DNA: TGTGCCAGCAGCTGGGACAGGTATGGGGAGACCCAGTACTTC
CDR3: CASSWDRYGETQYF

J: TRBJ2-3
size: NA
length: 15
V: TRBV15
D: NA
DNA: TGTGCCACCAGCAGAGAGTTGCGGGGCACAGATACGCAGTATTTT
CDR3: CATSRELRGTDTQYF

J: TRBJ2-7
size: once
length: 14
V: TRBV7-2
D: NA
DNA: TGTGCCAGCAGTCCTAGACGGACAGCGTACGAGCAGTACTTC
CDR3: CASSPRRTAYEQYF

J: TRBJ2-3
size: NA
length: 15
V: TRBV7-2
D: TRBD2
DNA: TGTGCCAGCAGCTTAGGTGTCGGGAGGGCGGATACGCAGTATTTT
CDR3: CASSLGVGRADTQYF

J: TRBJ1-6
size: NA
length: 15
V: TRBV5-1
D: NA
DNA: TGCGCCAGCAGCTTGGAAGGCGGACGGAATTCACCCCTCCACTTT
CDR3: CASSLEGGRNSPLHF

J: TRBJ2-5
size: NA
length: 13
V: TRBV7-9
D: NA
DNA: TGTGCCAGCAGCTTAGCGCAGGGAAAGACCCAGTACTTC
CDR3: CASSLAQGKTQYF